This T cell receptor (beta chain) was found in a study of T cell changes during pregnancy in multiple sclerosis. This table comes from immunoSEQ multiplex PCR, and its TCRdb copy is limited to in-frame clones, with some not included. The sample has 100,000 to 140,000 clones; 85% to 95% are singletons. CDR3 size: 17 residues. V was clipped by 6 bases and J by 0 bases, with 21 bases between them. Germline lookup yields CDR1 MNHEY and CDR2 SMNVEV (reference sequence). The TCR was taken from a female donor in good health, enrolled as a control in a pregnancy study. V is TRBV27 and J is TRBJ2-7, with TRBD1 as a possible D gene (6 bases). The sequencing here drew on peripheral blood, taken in the third trimester of pregnancy. The CDR3 loop is CASSQRKLTGTSYEQYF. The CDR3 DNA follows: TGTGCCAGCAGCCAACGGAAATTAACAGGGACCTCCTACGAGCAGTACTTC.